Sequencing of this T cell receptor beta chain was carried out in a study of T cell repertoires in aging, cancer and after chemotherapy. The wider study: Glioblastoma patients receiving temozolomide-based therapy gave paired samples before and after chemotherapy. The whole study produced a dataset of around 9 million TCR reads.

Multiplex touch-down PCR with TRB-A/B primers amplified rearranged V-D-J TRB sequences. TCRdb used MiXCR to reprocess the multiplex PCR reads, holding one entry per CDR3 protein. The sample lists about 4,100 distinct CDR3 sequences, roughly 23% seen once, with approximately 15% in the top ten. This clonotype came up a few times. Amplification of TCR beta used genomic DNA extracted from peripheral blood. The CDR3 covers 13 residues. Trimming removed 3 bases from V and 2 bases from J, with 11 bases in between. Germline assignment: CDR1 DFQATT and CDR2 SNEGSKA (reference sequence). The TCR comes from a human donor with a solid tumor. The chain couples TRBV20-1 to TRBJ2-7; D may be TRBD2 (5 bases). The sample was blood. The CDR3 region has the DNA TGCAGTGCTAGTTCTAGCAGCCCCTACGAGCAGTACTTC. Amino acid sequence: CSASSSSPYEQYF.